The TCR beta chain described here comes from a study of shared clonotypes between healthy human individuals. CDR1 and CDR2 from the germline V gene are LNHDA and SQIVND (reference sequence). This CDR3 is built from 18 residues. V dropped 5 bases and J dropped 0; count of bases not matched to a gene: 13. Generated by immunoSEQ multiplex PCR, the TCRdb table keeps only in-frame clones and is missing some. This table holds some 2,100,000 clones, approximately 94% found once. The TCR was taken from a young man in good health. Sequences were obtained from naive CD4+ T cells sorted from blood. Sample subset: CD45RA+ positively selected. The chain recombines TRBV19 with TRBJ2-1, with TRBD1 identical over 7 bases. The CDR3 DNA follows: TGTGCCAGTAGTGAGTACTACACAGGGGTAGTCTCCTACAATGAGCAGTTCTTC. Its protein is CASSEYYTGVVSYNEQFF.